This T cell receptor (beta chain) emerged from a study of early T cells in non-severe SARS-CoV-2 infection. Trimming shortened V by 5 bases and J by 4 bases, and 14 bases separated the two germline ends. Germline CDR1 reads SGHNT; CDR2 reads YENEEA. The CDR3 has 15 residues. Researchers tagged individual cDNA molecules with unique molecular identifiers. TCRdb processed the 5' RACE reads anew with MiXCR; each CDR3 protein has one entry. The table records fewer than 85,000 distinct CDR3 sequences, 9.5% to 15% of them present only once. Details on this clonotype: The conserved phenylalanine or tryptophan is not found at the CDR3 terminus, so this likely reflects a read error.

The clonotype was recovered from an adult who was a healthcare worker with PCR-confirmed SARS-CoV-2 infection or an uninfected control (not recorded which). The sample was whole blood. This chain uses TRBV11-3 with TRBJ2-2, with D possibly being TRBD1 (6 bases). CDR3 loop: CASSLYREGTGELFI. Here the CDR3 DNA reads TGTGCCAGCAGCCTATACAGGGAAGGCACCGGGGAGCTGTTTATT.